This T cell receptor (beta chain) came from a study of cytomegalovirus exposure and HLA in healthy donors. Study-wide context: HLA-typed donors were the source of 83 million or so unique TCRs, which an early data release held.

Comment on this clone: Its specificity is not known.

Germline trimming cut 4 bases from V and 8 bases from J; bases unmatched to any gene: 4. CDR3 size: 13 residues. The V gene's germline CDR1 is GTSNPN and CDR2 SVGIG (reference sequence). PCR used 60 Vbeta primers and 13 Jbeta primers. Produced via immunoSEQ multiplex PCR; TCRdb's table is partial and in-frame only. This sample has hundreds of thousands of clones, with 70% to 80% found just once. Whole-study results and caveats: Earlier analysis looked at TCR beta V segments, and most were productive about 90% or about 30% of the time. In a later analysis, TCR beta V- and J-gene trimming showed a link to a missense DCLRE1C variant. Later analysis indicated greater clonal expansion among HLA-associated TCR beta chains than among equally common other chains.

Material: PBMCs. The chain is built from TRBV30 and TRBJ1-6; 8 nucleotides agree with TRBD1. The origin of this receptor is a man aged 35-49 years in good health and CMV-seronegative. This chain's CDR3 is CAWTPGGDSPLHF. In DNA form, the CDR3 reads TGTGCCTGGACGCCAGGGGGCGATTCACCCCTCCACTTT. Supplemented by reference TRBV30 and TRBJ1-6, the full variable domain reads SQTIHQWPATLVQPVGSPLSLECTVEGTSNPNLYWYRQAAGRGLQLLFYSVGIGQISSEVPQNLSASRPQDRQFILSSKKLLLSDSGFYLCAWTPGGDSPLHFGNGTRLTVT.